The clone carrying this TCR beta chain has a handful of counts. Researchers used 5'RACE with constant-segment primers to make TCR alpha and TCR beta cDNA libraries that carry sample barcodes and UMIs. TCRdb re-analysed the 5' RACE reads in MiXCR, keeping a single row per CDR3 protein. The data show more than 80,000 distinct CDR3 sequences, approximately 15% seen once. The data derive from a study of T-cell memory formation after mild COVID-19. CDR3 length equals 15 residues. Trimming shortened V by 0 bases and J by 4 bases, and 13 bases separated the two germline ends. Germline CDR1 is SGHRS and CDR2 is YFSETQ.

Sequencing used PBMCs or a T cell subset sorted from them (not recorded which). This TCR came from an adult woman who had mild COVID-19 (a few samples of this study predate the infection). Cell type and time point are not known. The chain employs TRBV5-1 and TRBJ2-5; D might be TRBD1 (6 bases). CDR3 protein: CASSLASGAGETQYF. CDR3 DNA sequence: TGCGCCAGCAGCTTGGCCTCAGGGGCAGGAGAGACCCAGTACTTC.